This entry lists 6 T cell receptor beta chains sequenced from one sample in a study of Graves' ophthalmopathy and Graves' hyperthyroidism. TCR beta CDR3 regions were amplified from RNA transcripts. An opening RT-PCR round employed HTBI primers and preceded a second-round multiplex PCR. TCRdb ran MiXCR on the multiplex PCR reads and lists one entry per CDR3 protein. The profile shows a few hundred thousand distinct CDR3 sequences, around 18% of them singletons. The sample comprised peripheral blood. These receptors came from a woman under 30 with Graves' ophthalmopathy.

This clonotype was observed at least ten times. The rearrangement uses TRBV7-2 and TRBJ2-5; tentative D call: TRBD1 (6 bases). V shed 5 bases and J shed 1 base, with 11 bases lying between them. The CDR3 length is 14 residues. CDR1 is SGHTA, CDR2 FQGNSA, per germline. The DNA for the CDR3 is TGTGCCAGCAGCAACGGACAGCCCCAAGAGACCCAGTACTTC. Translating it yields CASSNGQPQETQYF.

This clonotype occurred many times. The chain combines TRBV15 with TRBJ1-1; D remains unclear. Germline V CDR1 and CDR2: LNHNV, YYDKDF (reference sequence). The CDR3 is 16 residues long. Deletions cut 3 bases from V and 5 bases from J, with 19 bases between. The CDR3 DNA follows: TGTGCCACCAGCAGTAAGATACGGTTCAGCCGTACTGAAGCTTTCTTT. This codes for CATSSKIRFSRTEAFF.

This clonotype was seen ten or more times. This rearrangement joins TRBV15 to TRBJ2-7; no firm D call. The CDR3 has 14 residues. Germline values: CDR1 LNHNV, CDR2 YYDKDF (reference sequence). V was shortened by 1 base and J by 6 bases, with 13 bases between the two germline ends. Written as DNA, the CDR3 is TGTGCCACCAGCAGAGTTTGGGGTTCGGGCGAGCAGTACTTC. Amino acids: CATSRVWGSGEQYF.

The rearrangement links TRBV2 to TRBJ1-1; 7 bases fit TRBD1. The J segment lost 1 base and the V segment lost 6 bases, leaving 5 bases of the junction unmatched. CDR1 and CDR2 (germline): SNHLY, FYNNEI. There are 14 residues in the CDR3. CDR3 protein: CASSQDRWNTEAFF. The CDR3 DNA reads as TGTGCCAGCAGCCAGGACAGGTGGAACACTGAAGCTTTCTTT.

This clonotype was recorded at least ten times. The CDR3 DNA reads as TGTGCCAGCAACATCCTGGGGAGAAATTCACCCCTCCACTTT. This codes for CASNILGRNSPLHF. V and J are TRBV6-5 and TRBJ1-6; D not resolved. The CDR3 length is 14 residues. Germline-derived CDR1 and CDR2 are MNHEY and SVGAGI. Trimming removed 7 bases from V and 7 bases from J, with 14 bases in between.

This chain uses TRBV28 with TRBJ2-7; 12 nucleotides match TRBD2. The V gene's germline CDR1 is MDHEN and CDR2 SYDVKM. The CDR3 is 14 amino acids. V dropped 4 bases and J dropped 4; count of bases not matched to a gene: 2. This CDR3 is CASSSTSGGYEQYF. The DNA of the CDR3 is TGTGCCAGCAGTTCGACTAGCGGGGGATACGAGCAGTACTTC.